Given below is one T cell receptor beta chain in context. This entry is derived from a study of control samples from healthy donors and cancer patients. The repertoire was sequenced with immunoSEQ multiplex PCR; TCRdb's copy has only in-frame clones and lacks some. Of around 120,000 clones detected, about 92% appear once; the ten largest clones hold 1.5% to 2%. The CDR3 consists of 15 residues. V lost 4 bases, J lost 5 bases, and 18 bases lay in between. Germline-derived CDR1 and CDR2 are SEHNR and FQNEAQ (reference sequence). Sequenced material: PBMCs. The chain links TRBV7-9 to TRBJ2-7; maybe TRBD1 (6 bases). The clonotype comes from a man in his fifties or sixties with head and neck cancer. CDR3 sequence: CASSSETLRGNEQYF. CDR3 bases: TGTGCCAGCAGCTCGGAGACTCTGAGGGGGAACGAGCAGTACTTC.